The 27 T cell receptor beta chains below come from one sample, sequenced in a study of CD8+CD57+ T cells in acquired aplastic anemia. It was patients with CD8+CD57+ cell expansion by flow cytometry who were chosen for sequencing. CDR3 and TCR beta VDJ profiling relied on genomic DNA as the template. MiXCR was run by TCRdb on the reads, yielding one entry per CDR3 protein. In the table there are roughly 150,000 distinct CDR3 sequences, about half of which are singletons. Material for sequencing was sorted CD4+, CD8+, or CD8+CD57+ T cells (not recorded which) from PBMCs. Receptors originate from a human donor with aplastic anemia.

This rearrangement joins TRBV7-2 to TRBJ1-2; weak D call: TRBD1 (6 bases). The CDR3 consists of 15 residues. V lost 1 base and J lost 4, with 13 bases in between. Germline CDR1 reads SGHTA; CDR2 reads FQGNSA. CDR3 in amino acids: CASSLGPQGSYGYTF. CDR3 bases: TGTGCCAGCAGCTTAGGCCCACAGGGTAGCTATGGCTACACCTTC.

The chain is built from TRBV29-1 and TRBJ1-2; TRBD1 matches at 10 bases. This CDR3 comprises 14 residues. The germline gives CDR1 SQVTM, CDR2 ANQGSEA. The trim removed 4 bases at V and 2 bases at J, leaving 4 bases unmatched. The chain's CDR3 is CSVAGTGVNYGYTF. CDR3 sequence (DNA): TGCAGCGTTGCCGGGACAGGGGTAAACTATGGCTACACCTTC.

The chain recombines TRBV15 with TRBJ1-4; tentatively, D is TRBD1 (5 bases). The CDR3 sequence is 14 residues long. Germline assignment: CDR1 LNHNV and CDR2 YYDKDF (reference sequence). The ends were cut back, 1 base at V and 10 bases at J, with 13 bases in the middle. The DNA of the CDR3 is TGTGCCACCAGCAGAGGGGACCGATTCGGAAAACTGTTTTTT. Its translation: CATSRGDRFGKLFF.

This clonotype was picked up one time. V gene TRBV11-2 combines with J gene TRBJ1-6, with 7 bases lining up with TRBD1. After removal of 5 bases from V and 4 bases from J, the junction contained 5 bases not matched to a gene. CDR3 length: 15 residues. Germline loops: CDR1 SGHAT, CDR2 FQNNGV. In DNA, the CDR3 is TGTGCCAGCAGCCCCATGACAGGGTATAATTCACCCCTCCACTTT. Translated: CASSPMTGYNSPLHF.

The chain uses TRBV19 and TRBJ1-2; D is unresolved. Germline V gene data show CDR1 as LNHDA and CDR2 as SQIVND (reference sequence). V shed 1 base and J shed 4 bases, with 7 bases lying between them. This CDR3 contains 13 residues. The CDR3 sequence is CASSIGPLYGYTF. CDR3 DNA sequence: TGTGCCAGTAGTATAGGGCCACTCTATGGCTACACCTTC.

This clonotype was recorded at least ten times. CDR3 sequence reads: CASSPGQGKAGANVLTF. The CDR3, as DNA: TGTGCCAGTAGCCCGGGACAGGGAAAGGCTGGGGCCAACGTCCTGACTTTC. This chain joins TRBV19 and TRBJ2-6, with 9 nucleotides matching TRBD1. V dropped 6 bases and J dropped 2; count of bases not matched to a gene: 8. The CDR3 totals 17 residues. Looked up from germline, CDR1 is LNHDA and CDR2 is SQIVND (reference sequence).

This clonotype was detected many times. The CDR3 region is CASSILGQLNEKLFF. Written as DNA, the CDR3 is TGTGCCAGTAGTATATTAGGACAGTTGAATGAAAAACTGTTTTTT. The chain uses TRBV19 and TRBJ1-4, with D possibly TRBD1 on 6 matching bases. V lost 2 bases and J lost 5, with 12 bases in between. Germline V gives CDR1 LNHDA, CDR2 SQIVND (reference sequence). This CDR3 spans 15 amino acids.

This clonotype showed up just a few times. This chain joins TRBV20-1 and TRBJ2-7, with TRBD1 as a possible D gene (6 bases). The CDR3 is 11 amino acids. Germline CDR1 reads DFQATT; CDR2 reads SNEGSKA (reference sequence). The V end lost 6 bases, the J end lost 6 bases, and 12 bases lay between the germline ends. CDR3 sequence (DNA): TGCAGTGCAAAGGGGGATGGCGAGCAGTACTTC. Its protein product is CSAKGDGEQYF.

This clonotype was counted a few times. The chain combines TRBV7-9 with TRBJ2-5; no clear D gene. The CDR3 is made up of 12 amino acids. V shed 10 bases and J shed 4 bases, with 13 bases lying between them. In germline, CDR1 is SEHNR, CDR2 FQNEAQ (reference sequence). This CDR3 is CAIRASAETQYF. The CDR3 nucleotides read TGTGCCATACGGGCAAGTGCAGAGACCCAGTACTTC.

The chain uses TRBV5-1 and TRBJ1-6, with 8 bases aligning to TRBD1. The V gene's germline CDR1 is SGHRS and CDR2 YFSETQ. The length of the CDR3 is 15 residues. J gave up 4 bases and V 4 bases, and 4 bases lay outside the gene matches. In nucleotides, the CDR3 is TGCGCCAGCAGCCCAGGACAGGGATATAATTCACCCCTCCACTTT. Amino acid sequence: CASSPGQGYNSPLHF.

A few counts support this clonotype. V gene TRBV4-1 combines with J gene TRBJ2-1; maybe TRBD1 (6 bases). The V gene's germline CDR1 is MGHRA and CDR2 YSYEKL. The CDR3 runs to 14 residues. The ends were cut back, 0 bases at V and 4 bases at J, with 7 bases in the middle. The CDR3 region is CASSQDDRYNEQFF. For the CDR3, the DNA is TGCGCCAGCAGCCAAGATGACAGGTACAATGAGCAGTTCTTC.

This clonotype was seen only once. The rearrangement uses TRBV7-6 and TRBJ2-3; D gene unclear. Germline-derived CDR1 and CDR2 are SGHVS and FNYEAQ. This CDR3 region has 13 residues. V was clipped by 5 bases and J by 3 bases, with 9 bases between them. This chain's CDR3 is CASSHAFTDTQYF. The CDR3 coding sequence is TGTGCCAGCAGCCATGCGTTTACAGATACGCAGTATTTT.

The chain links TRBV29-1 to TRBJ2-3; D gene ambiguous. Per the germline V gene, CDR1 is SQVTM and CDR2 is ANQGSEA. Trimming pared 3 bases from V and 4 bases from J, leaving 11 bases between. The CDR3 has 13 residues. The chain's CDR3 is CSVEGLEADTQYF. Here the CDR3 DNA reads TGCAGCGTTGAGGGTCTAGAGGCAGATACGCAGTATTTT.

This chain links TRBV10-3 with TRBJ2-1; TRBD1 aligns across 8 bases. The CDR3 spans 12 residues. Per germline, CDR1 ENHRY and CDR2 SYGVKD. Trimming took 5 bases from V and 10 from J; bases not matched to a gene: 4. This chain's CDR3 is CAISPGGREQFF. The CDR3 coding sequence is TGTGCCATCAGTCCAGGGGGCCGGGAGCAGTTCTTC.

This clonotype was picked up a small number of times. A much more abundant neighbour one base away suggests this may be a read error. CDR3 in DNA: TGTGCCAGCAGCATGGCCCCGCTAGGCGAGCAGTACTTC. Translation gives CASSMAPLGEQYF. V and J are TRBV5-4 and TRBJ2-7; D is unresolved. Trimming removed 4 bases at V and 6 bases at J, with 14 bases between. This CDR3 comprises 13 residues. Germline V gene lookup returns CDR1 SGHNT and CDR2 YYREEE (reference sequence).

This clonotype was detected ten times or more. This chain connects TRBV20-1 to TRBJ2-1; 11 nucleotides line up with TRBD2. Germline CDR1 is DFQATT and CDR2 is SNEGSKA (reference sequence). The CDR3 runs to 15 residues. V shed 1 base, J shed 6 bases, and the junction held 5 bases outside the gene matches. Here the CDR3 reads CSARVSGRAVNEQFF. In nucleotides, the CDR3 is TGCAGTGCTAGAGTTAGCGGGAGGGCGGTCAATGAGCAGTTCTTC.

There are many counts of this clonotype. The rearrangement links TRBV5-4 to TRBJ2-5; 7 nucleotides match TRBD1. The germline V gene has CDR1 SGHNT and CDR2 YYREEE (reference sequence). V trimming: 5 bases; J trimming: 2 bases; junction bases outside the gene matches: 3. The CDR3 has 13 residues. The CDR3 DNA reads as TGTGCCAGCAGTCAGGGACAGCAAGAGACCCAGTACTTC. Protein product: CASSQGQQETQYF.

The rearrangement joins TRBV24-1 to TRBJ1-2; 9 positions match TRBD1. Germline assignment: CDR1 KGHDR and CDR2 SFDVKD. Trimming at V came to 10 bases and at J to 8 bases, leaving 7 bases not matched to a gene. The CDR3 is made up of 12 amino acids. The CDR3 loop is CATPGQGYGYTF. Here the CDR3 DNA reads TGTGCCACTCCGGGACAGGGTTACGGCTACACCTTC.

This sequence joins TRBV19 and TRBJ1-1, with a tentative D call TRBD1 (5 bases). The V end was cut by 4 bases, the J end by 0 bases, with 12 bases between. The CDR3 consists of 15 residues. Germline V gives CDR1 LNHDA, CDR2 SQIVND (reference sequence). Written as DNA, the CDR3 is TGTGCCAGTAGTAATTCGGGGGGAGTGAACACTGAAGCTTTCTTT. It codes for CASSNSGGVNTEAFF.

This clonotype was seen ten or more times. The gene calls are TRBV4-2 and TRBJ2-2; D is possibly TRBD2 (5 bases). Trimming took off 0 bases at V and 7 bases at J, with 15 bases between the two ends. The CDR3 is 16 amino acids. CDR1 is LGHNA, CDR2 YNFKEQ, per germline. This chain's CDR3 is CASSQDGGLPGGELFF. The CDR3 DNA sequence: TGTGCCAGCAGCCAAGATGGCGGGCTGCCCGGCGGGGAGCTGTTTTTT.

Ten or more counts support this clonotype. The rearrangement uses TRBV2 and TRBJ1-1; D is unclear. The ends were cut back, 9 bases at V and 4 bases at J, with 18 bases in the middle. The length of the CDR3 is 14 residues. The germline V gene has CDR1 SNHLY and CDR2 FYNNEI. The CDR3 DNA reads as TGTGCCAGGTTAAGTCCGGGATTACTCACTGAAGCTTTCTTT. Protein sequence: CARLSPGLLTEAFF.

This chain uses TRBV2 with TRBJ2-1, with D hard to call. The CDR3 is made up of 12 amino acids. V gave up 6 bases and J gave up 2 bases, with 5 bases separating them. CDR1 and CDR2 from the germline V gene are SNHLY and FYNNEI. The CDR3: CASSVTYNEQFF. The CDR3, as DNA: TGTGCCAGCAGCGTCACCTACAATGAGCAGTTCTTC.

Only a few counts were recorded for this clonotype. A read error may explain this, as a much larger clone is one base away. The CDR3 bases are TGTGCCAGCAGCTTAATGGGCGGGGGGGCCCGTGAGCAGTTCTTC. Encoded protein: CASSLMGGGAREQFF. The V gene is TRBV7-3, the J gene TRBJ2-1, with 9 positions matching TRBD2. Per the germline V gene, CDR1 is SGHTA and CDR2 is FQGTGA. The junction had 7 bases not matched to a gene; V was cut back by 1 base and J by 9 bases. The CDR3 is 15 residues long. The entire variable domain, with the rest obtained from reference TRBV7-3 and TRBJ2-1, is as follows: GAGVSQTPSNKVTEKGKYVELRCDPISGHTALYWYRQSLGQGPEFLIYFQGTGAADDSGLPNDRFFAVRPEGSVSTLKIQRTERGDSAVYLCASSLMGGGAREQFFGPGTRLTVL.

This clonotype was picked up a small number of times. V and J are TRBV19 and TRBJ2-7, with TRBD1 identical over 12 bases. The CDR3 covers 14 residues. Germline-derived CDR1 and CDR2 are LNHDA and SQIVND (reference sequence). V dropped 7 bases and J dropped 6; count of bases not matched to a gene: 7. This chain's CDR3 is CASKRGQGAREQYF. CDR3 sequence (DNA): TGTGCCAGTAAGAGGGGACAGGGGGCGCGCGAGCAGTACTTC.

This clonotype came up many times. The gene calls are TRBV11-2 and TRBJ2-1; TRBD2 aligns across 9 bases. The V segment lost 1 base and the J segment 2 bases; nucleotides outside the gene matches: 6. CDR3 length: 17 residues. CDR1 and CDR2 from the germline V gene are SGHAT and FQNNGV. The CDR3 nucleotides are TGTGCCAGCAGCTTAGGTGGTAGCGGGAGCCCCTACAATGAGCAGTTCTTC. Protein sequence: CASSLGGSGSPYNEQFF.

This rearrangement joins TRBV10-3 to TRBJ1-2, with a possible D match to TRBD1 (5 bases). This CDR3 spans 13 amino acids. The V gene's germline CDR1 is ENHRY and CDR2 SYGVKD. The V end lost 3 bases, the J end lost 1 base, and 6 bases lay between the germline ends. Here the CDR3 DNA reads TGTGCCATCAGTGAAGACAGTAACTATGGCTACACCTTC. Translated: CAISEDSNYGYTF.

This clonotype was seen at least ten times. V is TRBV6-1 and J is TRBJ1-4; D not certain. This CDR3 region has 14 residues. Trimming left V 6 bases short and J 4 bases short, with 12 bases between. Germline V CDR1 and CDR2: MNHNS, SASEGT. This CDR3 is CASREARGNEKLFF. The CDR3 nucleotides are TGTGCCAGCAGGGAGGCGCGGGGTAATGAAAAACTGTTTTTT.